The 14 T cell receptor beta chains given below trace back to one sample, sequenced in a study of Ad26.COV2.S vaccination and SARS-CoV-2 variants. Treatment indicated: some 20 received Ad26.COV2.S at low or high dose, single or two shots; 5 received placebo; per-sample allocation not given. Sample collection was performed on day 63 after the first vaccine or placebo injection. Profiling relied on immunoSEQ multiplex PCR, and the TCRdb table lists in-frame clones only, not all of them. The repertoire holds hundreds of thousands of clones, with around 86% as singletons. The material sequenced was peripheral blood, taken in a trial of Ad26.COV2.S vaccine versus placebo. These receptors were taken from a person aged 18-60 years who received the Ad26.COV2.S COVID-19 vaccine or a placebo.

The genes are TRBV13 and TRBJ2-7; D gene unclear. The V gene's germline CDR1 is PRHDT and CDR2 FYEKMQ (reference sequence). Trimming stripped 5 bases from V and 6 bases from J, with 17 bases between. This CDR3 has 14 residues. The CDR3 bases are TGTGCCAGCAGCACCTTAAACGCACGGCGCGAGCAGTACTTC. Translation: CASSTLNARREQYF. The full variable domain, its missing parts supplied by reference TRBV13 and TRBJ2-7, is AAGVIQSPRHLIKEKRETATLKCYPIPRHDTVYWYQQGPGQDPQFLISFYEKMQSDKGSIPDRFSAQQFSDYHSELNMSSLELGDSALYFCASSTLNARREQYFGPGTRLTVT.

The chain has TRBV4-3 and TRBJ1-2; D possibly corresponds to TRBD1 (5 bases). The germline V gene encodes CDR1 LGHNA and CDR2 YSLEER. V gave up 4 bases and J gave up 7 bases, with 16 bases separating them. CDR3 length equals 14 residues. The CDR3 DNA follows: TGCGCCAGCAGCCCCGGGACCTTGGTGAGTGGCTACACCTTC. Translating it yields CASSPGTLVSGYTF.

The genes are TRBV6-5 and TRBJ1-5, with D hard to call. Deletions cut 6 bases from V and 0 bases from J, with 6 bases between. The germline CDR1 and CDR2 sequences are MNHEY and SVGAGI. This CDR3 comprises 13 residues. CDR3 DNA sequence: TGTGCCAGCAGCCTTGGTAGCAATCAGCCCCAGCATTTT. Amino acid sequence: CASSLGSNQPQHF.

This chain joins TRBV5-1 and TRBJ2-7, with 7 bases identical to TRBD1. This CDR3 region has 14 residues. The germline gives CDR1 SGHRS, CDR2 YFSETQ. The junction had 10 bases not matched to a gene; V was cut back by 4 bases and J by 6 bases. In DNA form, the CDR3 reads TGCGCCAGCAGCCAGGACAGGAGGTCCATCGAGCAGTACTTC. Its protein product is CASSQDRRSIEQYF. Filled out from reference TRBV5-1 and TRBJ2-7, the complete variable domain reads KAGVTQTPRYLIKTRGQQVTLSCSPISGHRSVSWYQQTPGQGLQFLFEYFSETQRNKGNFPGRFSGRQFSNSRSEMNVSTLELGDSALYLCASSQDRRSIEQYFGPGTRLTVT.

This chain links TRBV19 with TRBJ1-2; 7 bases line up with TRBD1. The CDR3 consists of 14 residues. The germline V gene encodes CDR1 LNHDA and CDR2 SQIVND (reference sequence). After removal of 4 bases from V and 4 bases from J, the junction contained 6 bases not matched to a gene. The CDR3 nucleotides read TGTGCCAGTAGTACCCGGGGACAGAGCTATGGCTACACCTTC. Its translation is CASSTRGQSYGYTF.

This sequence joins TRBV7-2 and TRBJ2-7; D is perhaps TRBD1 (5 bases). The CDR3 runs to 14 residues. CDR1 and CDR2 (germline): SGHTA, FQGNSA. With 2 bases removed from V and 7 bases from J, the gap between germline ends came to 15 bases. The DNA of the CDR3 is TGTGCCAGCAGCTTAATGGGGCATAATTGGGAGCAGTACTTC. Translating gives CASSLMGHNWEQYF.

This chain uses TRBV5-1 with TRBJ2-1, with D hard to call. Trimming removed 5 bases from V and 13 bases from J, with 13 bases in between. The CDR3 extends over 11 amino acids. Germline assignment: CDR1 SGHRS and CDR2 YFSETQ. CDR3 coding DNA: TGCGCCAGCAGGCCTCCCGACCCCCAGTTCTTC. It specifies CASRPPDPQFF.

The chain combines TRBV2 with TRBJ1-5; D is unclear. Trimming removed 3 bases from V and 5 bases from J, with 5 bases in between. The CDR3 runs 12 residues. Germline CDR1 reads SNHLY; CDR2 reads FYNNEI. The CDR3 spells CASSDEHQPQHF. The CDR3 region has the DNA TGTGCCAGCAGTGACGAGCATCAGCCCCAGCATTTT.

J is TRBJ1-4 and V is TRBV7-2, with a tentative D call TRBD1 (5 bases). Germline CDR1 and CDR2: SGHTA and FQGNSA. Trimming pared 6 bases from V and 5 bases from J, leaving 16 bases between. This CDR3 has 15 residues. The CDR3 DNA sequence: TGTGCCAGCAGTCAATGGCAGGGTCCAAATGAAAAACTGTTTTTT. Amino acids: CASSQWQGPNEKLFF.

The CDR3 is CASSLVRGTDTEAFF. In nucleotides, the CDR3 is TGTGCCAGCAGCTTAGTGAGGGGGACGGACACTGAAGCTTTCTTT. The rearrangement joins TRBV7-9 to TRBJ1-1, with a tentative D call TRBD1 (6 bases). Germline lookup yields CDR1 SEHNR and CDR2 FQNEAQ (reference sequence). The CDR3 has 15 amino acids. Between the trimmed V and J ends, which lost 1 base and 3 bases, there was a span of 12 bases.

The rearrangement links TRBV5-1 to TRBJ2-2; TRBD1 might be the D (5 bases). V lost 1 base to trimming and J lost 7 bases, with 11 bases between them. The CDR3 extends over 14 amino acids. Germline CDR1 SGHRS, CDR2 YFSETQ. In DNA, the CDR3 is TGCGCCAGCAGCTTGCGGCAGGGTGGCGGGGAGCTGTTTTTT. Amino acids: CASSLRQGGGELFF. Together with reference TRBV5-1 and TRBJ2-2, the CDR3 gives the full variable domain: KAGVTQTPRYLIKTRGQQVTLSCSPISGHRSVSWYQQTPGQGLQFLFEYFSETQRNKGNFPGRFSGRQFSNSRSEMNVSTLELGDSALYLCASSLRQGGGELFFGEGSRLTVL.

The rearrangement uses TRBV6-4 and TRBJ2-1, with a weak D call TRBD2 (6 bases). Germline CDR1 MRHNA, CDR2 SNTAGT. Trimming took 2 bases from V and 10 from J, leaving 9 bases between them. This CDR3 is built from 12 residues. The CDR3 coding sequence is TGTGCCAGCAGTGACGGTGCGGGGGAGCAGTTCTTC. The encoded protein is CASSDGAGEQFF.

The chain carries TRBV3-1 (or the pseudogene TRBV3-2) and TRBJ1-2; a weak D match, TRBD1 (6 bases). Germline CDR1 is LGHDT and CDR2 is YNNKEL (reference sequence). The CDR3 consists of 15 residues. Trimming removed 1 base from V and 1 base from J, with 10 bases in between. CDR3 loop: CASSQGQDFNYGYTF. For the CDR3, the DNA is TGTGCCAGCAGCCAAGGACAGGACTTTAACTATGGCTACACCTTC.

CDR3 sequence (DNA): TGTGCCAGCAGCTCAGAGTTAGCTAACTATGGCTACACCTTC. This translates into CASSSELANYGYTF. This chain uses TRBV5-8 with TRBJ1-2, with unresolved D. Between the trimmed V and J ends, which lost 3 bases and 0 bases, there was a span of 9 bases. The germline V gene encodes CDR1 SGHTS and CDR2 YDEGEE. This CDR3 is 14 amino acids long.